This TCR beta chain was obtained from a study of shared clonotypes between healthy human individuals. Here immunoSEQ multiplex PCR was the method, and the copy in TCRdb shows in-frame clones only, minus some. The data contain just over 2,000,000 clones, 95% of them seen just once; the ten biggest clones take up roughly 0.13%. This CDR3 region has 15 residues. Trimming took 4 bases from V and 5 from J, leaving 18 bases between them. The germline gives CDR1 MNHNS, CDR2 SASEGT. Whole-study results and caveats: An effect of sequencing depth on clonotype sharing among donors was expected. With a few donors compared, 4.5% to 6.5% of naive CD4 clonotypes were shared.

This clone appeared once. Its antigen is currently unknown. Sequencing was done on a sample of naive CD4+ T cells sorted from blood. Subset in this sample: CD45RA+ positively selected. The chain combines TRBV6-1 with TRBJ2-7; D is unresolved. The TCR sequence derives from a young man in good health. The CDR3 spells CASSATRTFGHEQYF. The DNA of the CDR3 is TGTGCCAGCAGTGCCACGAGAACATTTGGGCACGAGCAGTACTTC.